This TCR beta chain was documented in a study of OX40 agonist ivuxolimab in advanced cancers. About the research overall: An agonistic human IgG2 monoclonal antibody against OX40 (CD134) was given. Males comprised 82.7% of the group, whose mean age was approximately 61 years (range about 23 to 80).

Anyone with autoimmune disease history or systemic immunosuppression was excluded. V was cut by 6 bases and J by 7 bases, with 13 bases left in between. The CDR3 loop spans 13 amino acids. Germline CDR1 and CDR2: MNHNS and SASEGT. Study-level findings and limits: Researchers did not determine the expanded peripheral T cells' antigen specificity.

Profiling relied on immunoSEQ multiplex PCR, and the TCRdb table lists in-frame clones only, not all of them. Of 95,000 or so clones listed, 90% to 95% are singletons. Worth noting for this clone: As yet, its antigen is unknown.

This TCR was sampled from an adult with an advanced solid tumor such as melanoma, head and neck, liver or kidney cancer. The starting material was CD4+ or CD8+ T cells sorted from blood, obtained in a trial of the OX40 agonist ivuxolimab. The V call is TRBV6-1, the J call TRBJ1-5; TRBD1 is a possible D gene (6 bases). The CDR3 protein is CASSNRVGQPQHF. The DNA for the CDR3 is TGTGCCAGCAGCAACAGGGTTGGGCAGCCCCAGCATTTT.